The 2 T cell receptor beta chains below all came from one sample that was sequenced in a study of blood T cell repertoires in COVID-19. Sequencing was performed with immunoSEQ multiplex PCR; in TCRdb, only in-frame clones are kept and a portion is missing. The sample consists of 110,000 or so clones, 80% to 90% of them appearing once. The sample comprised peripheral blood. The receptors were sampled from a man aged 40-55 years with acute or convalescent COVID-19.

This clone was seen just once. The chain combines TRBV6-4 with TRBJ1-6; tentatively, D is TRBD1 (6 bases). V lost 2 bases to trimming and J lost 6 bases, with 8 bases between them. The CDR3 is 14 residues long. Germline CDR1 and CDR2: MRHNA and SNTAGT. CDR3 nucleotide sequence: TGTGCCAGCAGTGACGGACAGTTTAATTCACCCCTCCACTTT. Protein product: CASSDGQFNSPLHF.

This rearrangement joins TRBV6-5 to TRBJ2-1, with 11 bases aligning to TRBD2. The V gene end was trimmed by 4 bases and the J gene end by 6 bases; junction bases not matched to a gene: 5. Germline V gene sequence: CDR1 MNHEY, CDR2 SVGAGI. The CDR3 contains 15 residues. CDR3 DNA: TGTGCCAGCAGTTTCGGGACTAGCGGCCGCAATGAGCAGTTCTTC. Its protein product is CASSFGTSGRNEQFF.